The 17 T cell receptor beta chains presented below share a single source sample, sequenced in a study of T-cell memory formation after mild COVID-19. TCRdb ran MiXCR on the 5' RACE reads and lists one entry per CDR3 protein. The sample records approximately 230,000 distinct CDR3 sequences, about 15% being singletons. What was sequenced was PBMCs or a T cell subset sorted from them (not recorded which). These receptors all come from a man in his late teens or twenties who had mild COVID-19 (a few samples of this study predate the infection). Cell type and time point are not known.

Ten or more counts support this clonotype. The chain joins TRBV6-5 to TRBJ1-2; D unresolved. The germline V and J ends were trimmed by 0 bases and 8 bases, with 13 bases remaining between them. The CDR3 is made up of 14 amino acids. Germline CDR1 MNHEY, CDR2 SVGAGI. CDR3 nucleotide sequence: TGTGCCAGCAGTTACTCCGGCTTAACTGGGGGCTACACCTTC. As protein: CASSYSGLTGGYTF.

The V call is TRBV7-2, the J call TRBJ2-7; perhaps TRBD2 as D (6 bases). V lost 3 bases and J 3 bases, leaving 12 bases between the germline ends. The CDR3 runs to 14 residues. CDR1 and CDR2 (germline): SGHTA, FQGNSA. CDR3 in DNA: TGTGCCAGCAGCTTTCGCGGAGGGAGCTACGAGCAGTACTTC. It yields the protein CASSFRGGSYEQYF.

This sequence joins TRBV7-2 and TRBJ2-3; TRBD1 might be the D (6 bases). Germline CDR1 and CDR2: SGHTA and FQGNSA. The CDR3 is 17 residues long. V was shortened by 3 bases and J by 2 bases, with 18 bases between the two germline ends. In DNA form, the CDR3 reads TGTGCCAGCAGCTTTGGGGGCGTGGCCCGAACCACAGATACGCAGTATTTT. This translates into CASSFGGVARTTDTQYF.

Written as DNA, the CDR3 is TGCGCCAGCAGCATAAGGACGGGGAACACTGAAGCTTTCTTT. Translating gives CASSIRTGNTEAFF. V and J are TRBV5-1 and TRBJ1-1; D remains ambiguous. The CDR3 runs 14 residues. Between the trimmed V and J ends, which lost 4 bases and 1 base, there was a span of 11 bases. Germline V gene lookup returns CDR1 SGHRS and CDR2 YFSETQ.

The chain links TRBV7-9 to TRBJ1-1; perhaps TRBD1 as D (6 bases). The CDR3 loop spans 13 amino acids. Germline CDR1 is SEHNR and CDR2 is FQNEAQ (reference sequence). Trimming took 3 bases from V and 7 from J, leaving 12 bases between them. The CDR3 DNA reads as TGTGCCAGCAGCTTCCAGGGGTTCGGTGAAGCTTTCTTT. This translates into CASSFQGFGEAFF.

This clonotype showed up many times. CDR3 region: CASRSGGLSKETQYF. In nucleotides, the CDR3 is TGCGCCAGCAGAAGCGGGGGACTATCAAAAGAGACCCAGTACTTC. This sequence joins TRBV5-1 and TRBJ2-5; 8 positions match TRBD2. In germline, CDR1 is SGHRS, CDR2 YFSETQ. V was pared by 5 bases and J by 3 bases, with 9 bases of the junction left unmatched. The CDR3 extends over 15 amino acids.

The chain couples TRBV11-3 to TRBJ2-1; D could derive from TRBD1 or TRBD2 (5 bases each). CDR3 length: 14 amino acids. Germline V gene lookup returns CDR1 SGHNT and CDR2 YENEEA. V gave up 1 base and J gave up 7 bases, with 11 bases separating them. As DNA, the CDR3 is TGTGCCAGCAGCTTAGGGGACGCCGGGAATGAGCAGTTCTTC. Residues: CASSLGDAGNEQFF.

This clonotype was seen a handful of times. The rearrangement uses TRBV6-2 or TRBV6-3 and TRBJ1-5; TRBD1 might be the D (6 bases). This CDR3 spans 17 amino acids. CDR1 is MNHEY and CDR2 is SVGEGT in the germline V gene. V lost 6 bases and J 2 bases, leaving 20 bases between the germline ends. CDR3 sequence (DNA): TGTGCCAGCAGCCCCCATTTGGGGGGCAGGGGCAATCAGCCCCAGCATTTT. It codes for CASSPHLGGRGNQPQHF.

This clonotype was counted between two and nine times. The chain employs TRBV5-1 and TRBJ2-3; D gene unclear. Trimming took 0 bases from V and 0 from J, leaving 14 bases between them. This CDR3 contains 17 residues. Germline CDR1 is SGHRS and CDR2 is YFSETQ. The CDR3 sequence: CASSLALLSDSTDTQYF. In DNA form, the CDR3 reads TGCGCCAGCAGCTTGGCCCTGTTGTCAGACAGCACAGATACGCAGTATTTT.

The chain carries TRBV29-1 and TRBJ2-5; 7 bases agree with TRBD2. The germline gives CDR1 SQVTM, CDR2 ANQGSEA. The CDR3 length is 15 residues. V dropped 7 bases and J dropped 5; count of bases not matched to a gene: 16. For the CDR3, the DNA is TGCAGCGCCCCCCCTCCGGGGGGTCATTACGAGACCCAGTACTTC. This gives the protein CSAPPPGGHYETQYF.

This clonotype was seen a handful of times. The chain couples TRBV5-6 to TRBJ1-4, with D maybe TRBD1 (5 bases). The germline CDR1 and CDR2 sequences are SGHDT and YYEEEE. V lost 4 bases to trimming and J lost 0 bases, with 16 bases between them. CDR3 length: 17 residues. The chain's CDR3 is CASSPTVFTATNEKLFF. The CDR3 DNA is TGTGCCAGCAGCCCGACAGTATTTACCGCAACTAATGAAAAACTGTTTTTT.

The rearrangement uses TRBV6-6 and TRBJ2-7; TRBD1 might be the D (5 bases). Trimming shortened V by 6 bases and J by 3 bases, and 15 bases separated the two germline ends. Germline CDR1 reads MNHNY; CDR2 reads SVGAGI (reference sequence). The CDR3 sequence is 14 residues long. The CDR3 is CASSTTVIGYEQYF. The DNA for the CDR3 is TGTGCCAGCAGCACGACAGTCATAGGCTACGAGCAGTACTTC.

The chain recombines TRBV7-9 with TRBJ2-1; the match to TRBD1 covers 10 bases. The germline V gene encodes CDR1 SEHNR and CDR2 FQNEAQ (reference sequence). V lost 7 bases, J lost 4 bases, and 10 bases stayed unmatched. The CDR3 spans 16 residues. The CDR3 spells CASTQGQGLRYNEQFF. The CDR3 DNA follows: TGTGCCAGCACCCAGGGACAGGGGCTTAGGTACAATGAGCAGTTCTTC.

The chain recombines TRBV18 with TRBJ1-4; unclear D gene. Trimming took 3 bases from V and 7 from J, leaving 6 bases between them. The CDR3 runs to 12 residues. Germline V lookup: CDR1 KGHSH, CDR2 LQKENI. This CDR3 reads CASSPLGEKLFF. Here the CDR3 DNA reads TGTGCCAGCTCACCCCTAGGTGAAAAACTGTTTTTT.

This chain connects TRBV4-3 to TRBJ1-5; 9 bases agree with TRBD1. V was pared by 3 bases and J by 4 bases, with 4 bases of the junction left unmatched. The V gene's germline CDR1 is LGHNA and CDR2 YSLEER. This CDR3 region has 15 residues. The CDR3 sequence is CASSQGTGLNQPQHF. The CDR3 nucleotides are TGCGCCAGCAGCCAGGGGACAGGGCTGAATCAGCCCCAGCATTTT.

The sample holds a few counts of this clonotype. This CDR3 is CASRHDRSGSPLHF. The CDR3 DNA is TGTGCCAGCAGACACGACCGATCGGGTTCACCCCTCCACTTT. The genes are TRBV12-3 or TRBV12-4 and TRBJ1-6; D not certain. V lost 6 bases to trimming and J lost 9 bases, with 15 bases between them. This CDR3 contains 14 residues.

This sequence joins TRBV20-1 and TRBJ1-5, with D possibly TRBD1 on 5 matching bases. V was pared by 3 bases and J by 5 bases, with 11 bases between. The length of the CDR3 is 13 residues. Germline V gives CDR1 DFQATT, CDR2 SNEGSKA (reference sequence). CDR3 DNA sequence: TGCAGTGCTAGGCAGGGTCCCGATCAGCCCCAGCATTTT. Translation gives CSARQGPDQPQHF.